Below are 5 T cell receptor beta chains sequenced from a single sample in a study of tumor-infiltrating lymphocytes in primary liver carcinoma. Each 20-30 mg portion of unsorted bulk tissue served as the source for co-extraction of RNA and DNA. Total RNA (about 500 ng) served as template for TCR beta cDNA synthesis primed by a constant-region primer. Slightly modified ARM-PCR served as the procedure for the TCR beta libraries. These libraries came from three rounds of nested multiplex PCR. The first two PCR rounds, around 10 cycles each, used TRBV1-TRBV30 forward primers and a C-beta reverse primer. In TCRdb, the multiplex PCR reads were re-called with MiXCR into one record per CDR3 protein. The profile shows about 120,000 distinct CDR3 sequences, around two thirds of them singletons. The specimen sequenced was tumor-adjacent normal liver tissue. The receptors here all came from a woman aged 55-69 years with primary liver carcinoma and hepatitis B virus infection.

The CDR3 loop is CASSMGTSLDHEQFF. In DNA, the CDR3 is TGTGCCAGTAGTATGGGTACTAGCCTGGATCATGAGCAGTTCTTC. The chain is built from TRBV19 and TRBJ2-1; D possibly corresponds to TRBD2 (6 bases). V was cut by 3 bases and J by 8 bases, with 17 bases left in between. Germline V gives CDR1 LNHDA, CDR2 SQIVND (reference sequence). The CDR3 runs 15 residues.

Details on this clonotype: This could be a read error, since a much larger clone is one nucleotide away. This rearrangement joins TRBV10-3 to TRBJ1-5, with a possible D match to TRBD1 (5 bases). The CDR3 length is 16 residues. Germline assignment: CDR1 ENHRY and CDR2 SYGVKD. The CDR3 sequence: CTISESGRVSNQPQHF. The DNA of the CDR3 is TGTACCATCAGTGAGTCCGGCAGGGTAAGCAATCAGCCCCAGCATTTT.

The V and J genes are TRBV6-6 and TRBJ2-3; D gene ambiguous. This CDR3 spans 13 amino acids. Per the germline V gene, CDR1 is MNHNY and CDR2 is SVGAGI (reference sequence). Trimming took 8 bases from V and 2 from J, leaving 11 bases between them. Here the CDR3 DNA reads TGTGCCAGCGTTCAGGTGAACACAGATACGCAGTATTTT. It specifies CASVQVNTDTQYF.

Turning to this clonotype: Relative to the germline gene, one junction end is altered; a read error may explain this. The chain employs TRBV13 and TRBJ2-1; 11 bases line up with TRBD2. This CDR3 is built from 17 residues. CDR1 and CDR2 (germline): PRHDT, FYEKMQ (reference sequence). CDR3 nucleotide sequence: TGTGCCAGCAGCTTAGGGCTAGCGGGAGGAGACTACAATGAGCAGTCCTTC. This translates into CASSLGLAGGDYNEQSF. The variable domain in full, with the rest retrieved from reference TRBV13 and TRBJ2-1, is AAGVIQSPRHLIKEKRETATLKCYPIPRHDTVYWYQQGPGQDPQFLISFYEKMQSDKGSIPDRFSAQQFSDYHSELNMSSLELGDSALYFCASSLGLAGGDYNEQSFGPGTRLTVL.

For this clonotype: A clone one base away is much larger, so this may be a read error. V gene TRBV7-9 combines with J gene TRBJ2-7; 10 nucleotides line up with TRBD2. After removal of 5 bases from V and 4 bases from J, the junction contained 5 bases not matched to a gene. Germline CDR1 reads SEHNR; CDR2 reads FQNEAQ (reference sequence). The CDR3 extends over 14 amino acids. CDR3 region: CASSGSGGVYEQYF. DNA of the CDR3: TGTGCCAGCAGCGGAAGCGGGGGGGTTTACGAGCAGTACTTC.